The clone carrying this T cell receptor (beta chain) has just a few counts. Its antigen is not identified. TCRdb re-called the RT-PCR reads with MiXCR, one entry per CDR3 protein. Among about 500,000 distinct CDR3 sequences listed, 15% to 20% were seen once. The data stem from a study of response to subunit inactivated influenza vaccine. Study-wide results and limits: Each seasonal influenza vaccination, the authors suggested, recruits few new T cells.

The input for sequencing was CD4+ T cells sorted from PBMCs, taken roughly 24 months after vaccination. This receptor was taken from a man aged 45-69 years who received an inactivated influenza vaccine.

The CDR3 region is CGGGDTGELFF. The CDR3 DNA follows: TGCGGTGGGGGGGATACCGGGGAGCTGTTTTTT. The gene calls are TRBV29-1 and TRBJ2-2; 7 bases map to TRBD2. Germline CDR1 and CDR2: SQVTM and ANQGSEA. The CDR3 sequence is 11 residues long.